These 5 T cell receptor beta chains originate from one sample sequenced in a study of blood T cell repertoires in COVID-19. Libraries were prepared by immunoSEQ multiplex PCR; TCRdb keeps only in-frame clonotypes and omits some of them. The sample lists 360,000 or so clones, roughly 90% seen once, with 6.5% in the top ten. Sequencing was done on a sample of peripheral blood. The receptors here all came from a man between 18 and 29 years old with active or convalescent COVID-19.

This clone was detected once. The rearrangement uses TRBV5-4 and TRBJ1-1; 10 nucleotides align to TRBD1. The germline CDR1 and CDR2 sequences are SGHNT and YYREEE (reference sequence). V shed 0 bases, J shed 5 bases, and the junction held 10 bases outside the gene matches. The CDR3 runs to 17 residues. Here the CDR3 reads CASSLAIGQGENTEAFF. In nucleotides, the CDR3 is TGTGCCAGCAGCTTGGCCATTGGACAGGGGGAGAATACTGAAGCTTTCTTT.

The V gene is TRBV5-1, the J gene TRBJ1-4, with D tentatively TRBD1 (6 bases). Germline-derived CDR1 and CDR2 are SGHRS and YFSETQ. The CDR3 length is 13 residues. V gave up 1 base and J gave up 7 bases, with 8 bases separating them. The CDR3 DNA reads TGCGCCAGCAGCTTGACAGGGACTGAAAAACTGTTTTTT. Encoded protein: CASSLTGTEKLFF.

The rearrangement links TRBV2 to TRBJ2-1; unclear D gene. CDR1 is SNHLY and CDR2 is FYNNEI in the germline V gene. The CDR3 spans 12 residues. The V end lost 6 bases, the J end lost 9 bases, and 12 bases lay between the germline ends. The CDR3 loop is CASSPHSSEQFF. The CDR3 region has the DNA TGTGCCAGCAGCCCACACTCTAGTGAGCAGTTCTTC.

The gene calls are TRBV6-5 and TRBJ2-2; D ambiguous. The V end was cut by 0 bases, the J end by 4 bases, with 9 bases between. Per germline, CDR1 MNHEY and CDR2 SVGAGI. The CDR3 length is 15 residues. For the CDR3, the DNA is TGTGCCAGCAGTTACTCGAGTCAAATCACCGGGGAGCTGTTTTTT. The encoded protein is CASSYSSQITGELFF.

The rearrangement joins TRBV9 to TRBJ2-7; 14 positions match TRBD2. J gave up 12 bases and V 4 bases, and 6 bases lay outside the gene matches. Germline CDR1 and CDR2: SGDLS and YYNGEE. This CDR3 comprises 13 residues. CDR3 nucleotide sequence: TGTGCCAGCAGCACCGGGACTAGCGGGAGTCGGTACTTC. Its protein is CASSTGTSGSRYF. The whole variable domain, filled in from reference TRBV9 and TRBJ2-7, reads DSGVTQTPKHLITATGQRVTLRCSPRSGDLSVYWYQQSLDQGLQFLIQYYNGEERAKGNILERFSAQQFPDLHSELNLSSLELGDSALYFCASSTGTSGSRYFGPGTRLTVT.